This section outlines one T cell receptor (beta chain) sequence together with its context. Its antigen is unidentified. Those who donated, Caucasian adults without exception, all lived in Nashville, Tennessee. The sample is drawn from a study of shared clonotypes between healthy human individuals. Study at large: Each donor contributed plates that comprised three CD4 naive, three CD4 memory, two CD8 naive and one CD8 memory.

Study-wide points: The researchers took only blood, and tissue repertoires probably look different.

Method: immunoSEQ multiplex PCR; TCRdb's copy keeps in-frame clones and lacks some. The sample has about 1.1 million clones; approximately 75% are singletons. This clonotype was sampled from a man between 18 and 35 years old in good health. Some clones in this sample may be carry-over from other donors' samples. The sample was memory CD4+ T cells from PBMCs. The subset denotes: CD45RA-negative fraction.

DNA for the CDR3: TGTGCCAGCAGCCCGGGACGGTTATACGAGCAGTACTTC. Encoded protein: CASSPGRLYEQYF. The chain carries TRBV5-6 and TRBJ2-7, with D perhaps TRBD1 or TRBD2 (5 bases each). The V gene lost 4 bases and the J gene lost 4 bases, with 12 bases spanning the gap. Germline CDR1 and CDR2: SGHDT and YYEEEE. This CDR3 is 13 amino acids long. The full variable domain, in which reference TRBV5-6 and TRBJ2-7 provide the parts outside the CDR3, is DAGVTQSPTHLIKTRGQQVTLRCSPKSGHDTVSWYQQALGQGPQFIFQYYEEEERQRGNFPDRFSGHQFPNYSSELNVNALLLGDSALYLCASSPGRLYEQYFGPGTRLTVT.